The table lists the clone carrying this TCR beta chain with a few counts. As yet, its antigen is unknown. Deletions cut 7 bases from V and 2 bases from J, with 15 bases between. The V gene's germline CDR1 is LNHDA and CDR2 SQIVND (reference sequence). The CDR3 runs to 15 residues. These data come from a study of T cell repertoires in cytomegalovirus infection. One entry per CDR3 protein, called by TCRdb with MiXCR from the reads. The sample has roughly 87,000 distinct CDR3 sequences; approximately 30% are singletons. The V gene is TRBV19, the J gene TRBJ1-5; D is uncertain. Material: CD8+ T cells from cultured PBMCs, obtained from culture after CMV antigen stimulation. This TCR came from a human donor in good health (CMV status not recorded). Some clones in this sample may be carry-over from other donors' samples. CDR3 sequence reads: CASTGSNGGNQPQHF. In nucleotides, the CDR3 is TGTGCCAGTACCGGGAGTAACGGCGGCAATCAGCCCCAGCATTTT. The full variable domain, rest sourced from reference TRBV19 and TRBJ1-5, is DGGITQSPKYLFRKEGQNVTLSCEQNLNHDAMYWYRQDPGQGLRLIYYSQIVNDFQKGDIAEGYSVSREKKESFPLTVTSAQKNPTAFYLCASTGSNGGNQPQHFGDGTRLSIL.